The next 26 T cell receptor beta chains were all read from a single sample in a study of somatic mutations in cytotoxic T cells in rheumatoid arthritis. The method was immunoSEQ multiplex PCR; TCRdb's version includes in-frame clones alone and lacks a portion of them. The sample includes roughly 6,400 clones, roughly 78% seen only once; the top ten take over 9.5%. Sequencing was performed on CD8+ T cells sorted from blood. The source is an adult with rheumatoid arthritis.

The table lists this clone with a count of one. The chain carries TRBV7-9 and TRBJ2-7, with D possibly matching TRBD1 (6 bases). The CDR3 totals 15 residues. V lost 4 bases and J lost 3, with 16 bases in between. Germline values: CDR1 SEHNR, CDR2 FQNEAQ (reference sequence). CDR3 amino acids: CASSSPLGANYEQYV. As DNA, the CDR3 is TGTGCCAGCAGCTCTCCTTTGGGGGCTAACTACGAGCAGTACGTC.

The gene calls are TRBV4-1 and TRBJ1-4; D is perhaps TRBD1 (5 bases). V was shortened by 0 bases and J by 6 bases, with 14 bases between the two germline ends. The germline V gene has CDR1 MGHRA and CDR2 YSYEKL. The CDR3 covers 16 residues. The CDR3 DNA reads TGCGCCAGCAGCCAAGATTGGAGGGGCGGGTATGAAAAACTGTTTTTT. This gives the protein CASSQDWRGGYEKLFF.

CDR3 nucleotides: TGTGCCAGCAGCTTTCATAACAGGGGGCTGCTTTCACCCCTCCACTTT. This encodes CASSFHNRGLLSPLHF. The gene calls are TRBV11-1 and TRBJ1-6, with 9 nucleotides matching TRBD1. Trimming cost V 3 bases and J 9 bases; bases outside gene matches: 9. This CDR3 contains 16 residues. Germline lookup yields CDR1 SGHAT and CDR2 FQDESV (reference sequence).

The chain links TRBV9 to TRBJ2-5, with TRBD2 matching over 9 bases. CDR3 length equals 17 residues. With V trimmed by 0 bases and J by 2 bases, 8 bases remained unmatched. The germline CDR1 and CDR2 sequences are SGDLS and YYNGEE. The CDR3 DNA sequence: TGTGCCAGCAGCGTAGATCCTAGCGGGGCAGTGCAAGAGACCCAGTACTTC. Translation gives CASSVDPSGAVQETQYF.

The chain employs TRBV27 and TRBJ2-1, with D hard to call. V lost 3 bases and J lost 2, with 8 bases in between. CDR1 and CDR2 (germline): MNHEY, SMNVEV (reference sequence). The CDR3 is 14 amino acids. The CDR3 nucleotides read TGTGCCAGCAGTTTGGACGCTACCTACAATGAGCAGTTCTTC. It yields the protein CASSLDATYNEQFF.

The chain joins TRBV10-2 to TRBJ1-1; D is undetermined. Deletions cut 2 bases from V and 1 base from J, with 5 bases between. The CDR3 consists of 13 residues. In germline, CDR1 is WSHSY, CDR2 SAAADI. CDR3: CASSEGKNTEAFF. CDR3 DNA: TGCGCCAGCAGTGAGGGGAAGAACACTGAAGCTTTCTTT.

This chain joins TRBV9 and TRBJ2-2; D not certain. V lost 0 bases and J lost 13, with 10 bases in between. This CDR3 comprises 12 residues. Germline V gene lookup returns CDR1 SGDLS and CDR2 YYNGEE. CDR3 bases: TGTGCCAGCAGCGTAGGTCGTGAACCGCTGTTTTTT. Its protein product is CASSVGREPLFF.

The CDR3, as DNA: TGCGCCAGCAGCCAAGGTTACTCTATAAATGAAAAACTGTTTTTT. This translates into CASSQGYSINEKLFF. The chain has TRBV4-3 and TRBJ1-4; D call uncertain. Trimming stripped 1 base from V and 5 bases from J, with 11 bases between. Germline CDR1 reads LGHNA; CDR2 reads YSLEER. The CDR3 consists of 15 residues.

This chain links TRBV4-1 with TRBJ1-2; 8 bases match TRBD1. This CDR3 has 15 amino acids. Germline trimming cut 0 bases from V and 4 bases from J; bases unmatched to any gene: 4. Looked up from germline, CDR1 is MGHRA and CDR2 is YSYEKL. The CDR3 reads CASSQDQGASYGYTF. CDR3 bases: TGCGCCAGCAGCCAAGATCAGGGGGCTAGCTATGGCTACACCTTC.

V gene TRBV27 combines with J gene TRBJ2-3, with D unclear. V shed 2 bases and J shed 5 bases, with 11 bases lying between them. Germline V gives CDR1 MNHEY, CDR2 SMNVEV (reference sequence). This CDR3 region has 14 residues. The CDR3 region is CASSLGVARDTQYF. CDR3 bases: TGTGCCAGCAGTTTAGGGGTAGCAAGAGATACGCAGTATTTT.

The chain joins TRBV7-9 to TRBJ1-3; D possibly corresponds to TRBD1 (5 bases). Deletions cut 4 bases from V and 2 bases from J, with 9 bases between. CDR1 and CDR2 (germline): SEHNR, FQNEAQ (reference sequence). CDR3 length: 14 residues. CDR3 coding DNA: TGTGCCAGCAGCTCTGAGGGGCCTGGAAACACCATATATTTT. Translating it yields CASSSEGPGNTIYF.

This clone was picked up a small number of times. V usage is TRBV5-1 and J usage is TRBJ2-2; 8 nucleotides match TRBD2. Looked up from germline, CDR1 is SGHRS and CDR2 is YFSETQ. The V gene end was trimmed by 2 bases and the J gene end by 5 bases; junction bases not matched to a gene: 5. The CDR3 totals 15 residues. For the CDR3, the DNA is TGCGCCAGCAGCTTCGGGGGGGAGTTGACCGGGGAGCTGTTTTTT. It is translated as CASSFGGELTGELFF.

V is TRBV28 and J is TRBJ2-7; 7 bases agree with TRBD1. The germline V gene has CDR1 MDHEN and CDR2 SYDVKM. CDR3 length equals 11 residues. The V and J ends lost 10 bases and 4 bases, in that order; junction bases with no gene match: 4. CDR3 coding DNA: TGTGCCACCTCCAGGGGGTACGAGCAGTACTTC. Translating it yields CATSRGYEQYF.

The genes are TRBV7-3 and TRBJ1-1, with 8 bases matching TRBD1. Germline V gene lookup returns CDR1 SGHTA and CDR2 FQGTGA. Germline trimming cut 5 bases from V and 6 bases from J; bases unmatched to any gene: 8. The CDR3 spans 14 residues. As DNA, the CDR3 is TGTGCCAGCAGCGCCAGGACAGGGTCCCCTGAAGCTTTCTTT. As protein: CASSARTGSPEAFF. Supplemented by reference TRBV7-3 and TRBJ1-1, the full variable domain reads GAGVSQTPSNKVTEKGKYVELRCDPISGHTALYWYRQSLGQGPEFLIYFQGTGAADDSGLPNDRFFAVRPEGSVSTLKIQRTERGDSAVYLCASSARTGSPEAFFGQGTRLTVV.

The chain is built from TRBV11-2 and TRBJ2-1; TRBD1 matches at 7 bases. CDR1 and CDR2 (germline): SGHAT, FQNNGV. The length of the CDR3 is 13 residues. V lost 5 bases, J lost 4 bases, and 2 bases stayed unmatched. The CDR3, as DNA: TGTGCCAGCAGCCTGGGACAGTACAATGAGCAGTTCTTC. It yields the protein CASSLGQYNEQFF.

The chain has TRBV4-3 and TRBJ2-5; tentative D call: TRBD2 (6 bases). Germline values: CDR1 LGHNA, CDR2 YSLEER. With 0 bases removed from V and 5 bases from J, the gap between germline ends came to 13 bases. This CDR3 region has 15 residues. CDR3 in DNA: TGCGCCAGCAGCCAAGACTACGGGACTGCGGAGACCCAGTACTTC. This codes for CASSQDYGTAETQYF.

The chain carries TRBV29-1 and TRBJ1-2; D remains unclear. The germline gives CDR1 SQVTM, CDR2 ANQGSEA. This CDR3 region has 11 residues. Trimming stripped 0 bases from V and 6 bases from J, with 5 bases between. The CDR3 spells CSVEDRDGYTF. CDR3 coding DNA: TGCAGCGTTGAAGATCGGGATGGCTACACCTTC.

The CDR3 reads CASSLMWDEAFF. Here the CDR3 DNA reads TGTGCCAGCAGTTTAATGTGGGACGAAGCTTTCTTT. The chain employs TRBV28 and TRBJ1-1; tentatively, D is TRBD1 (5 bases). V lost 2 bases, J lost 8 bases, and 9 bases lay in between. Germline V gene data show CDR1 as MDHEN and CDR2 as SYDVKM. This CDR3 region has 12 residues.

The chain uses TRBV19 and TRBJ2-7; perhaps TRBD1 as D (5 bases). The CDR3 is made up of 13 amino acids. Germline lookup yields CDR1 LNHDA and CDR2 SQIVND (reference sequence). Deletions cut 8 bases from V and 5 bases from J, with 16 bases between. The CDR3 DNA sequence: TGTGCCAGTGGATCAGGGCAGGGCAACGAGCAGTACTTC. Encoded protein: CASGSGQGNEQYF.

Within the sample, this clone is large. The sample has other DNA sequences that encode this CDR3 too. The chain uses TRBV27 and TRBJ1-2, with D perhaps matching TRBD1 (5 bases). Trimming removed 2 bases at V and 2 bases at J, with 9 bases between. The CDR3 consists of 14 residues. Germline V lookup: CDR1 MNHEY, CDR2 SMNVEV (reference sequence). CDR3 in amino acids: CASSLQGGNYGYTF. The DNA of the CDR3 is TGTGCCAGCAGTTTACAGGGAGGGAACTATGGCTACACCTTC.

V gene TRBV28 combines with J gene TRBJ1-1, with D tentatively TRBD1 (5 bases). V lost 8 bases to trimming and J lost 7 bases, with 14 bases between them. The CDR3 consists of 12 residues. Germline lookup yields CDR1 MDHEN and CDR2 SYDVKM. This chain's CDR3 is CASRGVQGEAFF. As DNA, the CDR3 is TGTGCCAGCCGGGGGGTCCAGGGTGAAGCTTTCTTT.

The J gene is TRBJ1-3, the V gene TRBV4-1; 7 bases map to TRBD1. The CDR3 is 19 amino acids. Germline lookup yields CDR1 MGHRA and CDR2 YSYEKL. Trimming at V came to 4 bases and at J to 8 bases, leaving 23 bases not matched to a gene. CDR3 nucleotides: TGCGCCAGCAGCCGTGGAGGCAGGGGGGACTCTCGGAGGTCCGACACCATATATTTT. Amino acid sequence: CASSRGGRGDSRRSDTIYF.

The gene calls are TRBV10-3 and TRBJ1-1; 7 bases are shared with TRBD1. CDR1 is ENHRY, CDR2 SYGVKD, per germline. Losses at the gene ends were 4 bases for V and 11 bases for J; bases not matched to a gene: 13. The CDR3 runs to 14 residues. CDR3 nucleotides: TGTGCCATCAGTGCAGACAGGGACCTACTGAGGGCTTTCTTT. Protein: CAISADRDLLRAFF.

This clone was recorded a few times. V and J are TRBV6-6 and TRBJ2-7, with D tentatively TRBD1 (5 bases). Germline-derived CDR1 and CDR2 are MNHNY and SVGAGI (reference sequence). The CDR3 sequence is 13 residues long. Between the trimmed V and J ends, which lost 6 bases and 8 bases, there was a span of 17 bases. CDR3 sequence reads: CASSPDSLGQQYF. DNA of the CDR3: TGTGCCAGCAGCCCCGACAGTCTCGGGCAGCAGTACTTC.

Sample share makes this clone medium-sized (0.01 to 0.1%). V and J are TRBV2 and TRBJ1-6; possibly TRBD1 for D (5 bases). The germline V gene has CDR1 SNHLY and CDR2 FYNNEI. V was pared by 4 bases and J by 9 bases, with 13 bases between. The length of the CDR3 is 14 residues. The CDR3 region is CASSAPGLSSPLHF. Written as DNA, the CDR3 is TGTGCCAGCAGTGCACCAGGGTTGAGTTCACCCCTCCACTTT.

CDR3 nucleotide sequence: TGTGCCAGCAGTGTTCCAGGGATGGAGACCCAGTACTTC. Residues: CASSVPGMETQYF. The rearrangement uses TRBV27 and TRBJ2-5; possible D gene TRBD1, 5 bases. CDR1 and CDR2 from the germline V gene are MNHEY and SMNVEV (reference sequence). The CDR3 spans 13 residues. Trimming stripped 5 bases from V and 5 bases from J, with 12 bases between.